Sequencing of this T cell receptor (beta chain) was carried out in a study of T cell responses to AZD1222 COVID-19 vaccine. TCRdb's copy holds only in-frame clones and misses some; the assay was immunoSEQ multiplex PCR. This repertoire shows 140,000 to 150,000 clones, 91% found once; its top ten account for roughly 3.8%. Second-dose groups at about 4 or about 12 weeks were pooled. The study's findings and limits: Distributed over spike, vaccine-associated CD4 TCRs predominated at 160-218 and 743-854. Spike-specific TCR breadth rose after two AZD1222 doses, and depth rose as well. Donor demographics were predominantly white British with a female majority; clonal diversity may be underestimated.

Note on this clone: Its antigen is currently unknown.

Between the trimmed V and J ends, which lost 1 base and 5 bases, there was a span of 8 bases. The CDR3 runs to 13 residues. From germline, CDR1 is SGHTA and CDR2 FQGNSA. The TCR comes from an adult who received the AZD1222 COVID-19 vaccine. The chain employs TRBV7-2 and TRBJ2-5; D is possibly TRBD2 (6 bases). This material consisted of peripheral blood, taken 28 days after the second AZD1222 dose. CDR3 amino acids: CASSLGGVETQYF. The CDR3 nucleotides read TGTGCCAGCAGCTTAGGGGGGGTGGAGACCCAGTACTTC.